The TCR beta chain under discussion was sequenced for a study of control samples from healthy donors and cancer patients. The data were produced by immunoSEQ multiplex PCR, yet TCRdb's version contains in-frame clones alone and is incomplete. The sample lists around 71,000 clones; 90% were seen once. The receptor was derived from a woman aged 50 to 60 with colorectal cancer. Sample: PBMCs.

CDR3 sequence: CASSGRRANVLTF. Here the CDR3 DNA reads TGTGCCAGCAGTGGCCGTCGGGCCAACGTCCTGACTTTC. The rearrangement links TRBV7-9 to TRBJ2-6, with no clear D. V dropped 6 bases and J dropped 5 bases, with 8 bases sitting between them. The germline gives CDR1 SEHNR, CDR2 FQNEAQ (reference sequence). The CDR3 spans 13 residues. Full variable domain (remainder filled in from reference TRBV7-9 and TRBJ2-6): DTGVSQNPRHKITKRGQNVTFRCDPISEHNRLYWYRQTLGQGPEFLTYFQNEAQLEKSRLLSDRFSAERPKGSFSTLEIQRTEQGDSAMYLCASSGRRANVLTFGAGSRLTVL.